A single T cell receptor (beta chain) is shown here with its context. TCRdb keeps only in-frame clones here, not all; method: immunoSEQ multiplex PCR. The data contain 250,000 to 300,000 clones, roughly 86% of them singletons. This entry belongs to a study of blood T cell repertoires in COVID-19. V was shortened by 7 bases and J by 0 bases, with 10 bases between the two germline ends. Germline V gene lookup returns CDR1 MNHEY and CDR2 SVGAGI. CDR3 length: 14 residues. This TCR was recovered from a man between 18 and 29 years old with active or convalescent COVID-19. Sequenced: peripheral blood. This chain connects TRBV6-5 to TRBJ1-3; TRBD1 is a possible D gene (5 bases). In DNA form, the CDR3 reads TGTGCCAGCAAACCAGGGCTCTCTGGAAACACCATATATTTT. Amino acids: CASKPGLSGNTIYF.